The 31 T cell receptor beta chains given below trace back to one sample, sequenced in a study of CD8 T cells in ankylosing spondylitis. Regarding the study as a whole: A TCR beta motif made of about eight highly homologous variants seemed typical of ankylosing spondylitis blood.

One entry per CDR3 protein results from TCRdb running MiXCR on the 5' RACE reads. The top ten hold roughly a sixth of the sample, which has a few hundred thousand distinct CDR3 sequences, 20% to 25% seen once. No cognate antigen is known for these TCRs. The sequenced material came from blood, either unsorted or a sorted T cell fraction (not recorded which). The receptors were sampled from a male donor with ankylosing spondylitis.

The CDR3 protein is CASTLDRVSPYEQYF. The DNA for the CDR3 is TGTGCCAGCACCCTAGACAGGGTTTCCCCCTACGAGCAGTACTTC. The chain employs TRBV2 and TRBJ2-7; 7 positions agree with TRBD1. V dropped 7 bases and J dropped 2; count of bases not matched to a gene: 11. CDR1 is SNHLY, CDR2 FYNNEI, per germline. CDR3 length equals 15 residues.

The chain links TRBV18 to TRBJ2-4; D not certain. Germline CDR1 reads KGHSH; CDR2 reads LQKENI. Trimming stripped 3 bases from V and 7 bases from J, with 13 bases between. The CDR3 has 14 residues. The CDR3 sequence: CASSPSEGRNIQYF. The DNA for the CDR3 is TGTGCCAGCTCACCTTCGGAAGGGCGGAACATTCAGTACTTC.

This rearrangement joins TRBV6-1 to TRBJ1-6; 7 bases fit TRBD1. Trimming took 8 bases from V and 8 from J; bases not matched to a gene: 18. The germline V gene has CDR1 MNHNS and CDR2 SASEGT. This CDR3 contains 17 residues. The CDR3 DNA sequence: TGTGCCAGCTGGCGAACAGGGGTCGCGATTAGAGATTCACCCCTCCACTTT. Protein sequence: CASWRTGVAIRDSPLHF.

A note on this clonotype: Germline and junction disagree at one end, which may indicate a read error. V gene TRBV3-1 combines with J gene TRBJ2-1, with 7 bases aligning to TRBD2. The germline gives CDR1 LGHDT, CDR2 YNNKEL (reference sequence). There are 13 residues in the CDR3. CDR3 region: CASSRRDYDEQFF. The CDR3, as DNA: TGTGCCAGCAGCCGCCGGGACTACGATGAGCAGTTCTTC.

This clonotype was counted between two and nine times. V usage is TRBV5-1 and J usage is TRBJ2-2, with 7 bases matching TRBD2. This CDR3 comprises 15 residues. Per germline, CDR1 SGHRS and CDR2 YFSETQ. The J segment lost 1 base and the V segment lost 2 bases, leaving 2 bases of the junction unmatched. The CDR3 DNA follows: TGCGCCAGCAGCTTTAGCGGGCAGAACACCGGGGAGCTGTTTTTT. It specifies CASSFSGQNTGELFF.

V is TRBV5-1 and J is TRBJ2-7; 8 bases map to TRBD1. The CDR3 sequence is 15 residues long. Germline V CDR1 and CDR2: SGHRS, YFSETQ. V lost 3 bases and J lost 4; bases outside the gene matches: 9. The CDR3 bases are TGCGCCAGCAGCTCGAGACAGGGGTCTGCGTACGAGCAGTACTTC. Translation gives CASSSRQGSAYEQYF.

There are a few counts of this clonotype. The V and J genes are TRBV12-3 or TRBV12-4 and TRBJ1-2; D possibly corresponds to TRBD1 (5 bases). The V and J ends lost 3 bases and 0 bases respectively, with 17 bases between them. The CDR3 has 17 amino acids. The CDR3 nucleotides are TGTGCCAGCAGTTTCGGAGTAGGGGCCGAAGCTAACTATGGCTACACCTTC. It encodes CASSFGVGAEANYGYTF.

This clonotype was counted between two and nine times. The rearrangement joins TRBV12-3 or TRBV12-4 to TRBJ2-3, with a weak D call TRBD2 (5 bases). V was cut by 5 bases and J by 0 bases, with 9 bases left in between. The CDR3 covers 14 residues. The CDR3 spells CASSGLFSTDTQYF. The CDR3 nucleotides read TGTGCCAGCAGTGGACTTTTTAGCACAGATACGCAGTATTTT.

A remark on this clonotype: A read error is possible here, since a much larger clone lies one base away. The rearrangement links TRBV11-2 to TRBJ2-3, with 8 bases aligning to TRBD2. Germline CDR1 and CDR2: SGHAT and FQNNGV. CDR3 length: 19 residues. The CDR3 DNA reads TGTACCAGCAGTCAGAATGGCGGGAGGTCGGGTTCCACCACAGATACGCAGTATTTT. Its translation: CTSSQNGGRSGSTTDTQYF.

This sequence joins TRBV6-1 and TRBJ2-1; possibly TRBD2 for D (5 bases). CDR3 length: 13 amino acids. The V gene's germline CDR1 is MNHNS and CDR2 SASEGT. CDR3 sequence: CAVGFRGGGEQFF. For the CDR3, the DNA is TGTGCAGTGGGGTTCCGGGGTGGCGGGGAGCAGTTCTTC.

The chain links TRBV5-1 to TRBJ2-1, with D perhaps given as TRBD1 or TRBD2 (5 bases each). Deletions cut 0 bases from V and 0 bases from J, with 10 bases between. The CDR3 consists of 16 residues. Germline V gene sequence: CDR1 SGHRS, CDR2 YFSETQ. CDR3 amino acids: CASSLAGTGSYNEQFF. The CDR3 DNA is TGCGCCAGCAGCTTGGCCGGGACCGGCTCCTACAATGAGCAGTTCTTC.

The J gene is TRBJ2-3, the V gene TRBV12-3 or TRBV12-4; 7 positions match TRBD1. The trim removed 6 bases at V and 2 bases at J, leaving 5 bases unmatched. CDR3 length: 14 amino acids. This CDR3 reads CASRGQIITDTQYF. The CDR3, as DNA: TGTGCCAGCAGGGGACAGATTATCACAGATACGCAGTATTTT.

The chain couples TRBV9 to TRBJ1-3; D gene ambiguous. V lost 3 bases, J lost 0 bases, and 10 bases lay in between. Germline V lookup: CDR1 SGDLS, CDR2 YYNGEE. The CDR3 extends over 15 amino acids. This chain's CDR3 is CASSADVYSGNTIYF. The CDR3 DNA sequence: TGTGCCAGCAGCGCGGACGTATACTCTGGAAACACCATATATTTT. The complete variable domain, with remaining parts taken from reference TRBV9 and TRBJ1-3, reads DSGVTQTPKHLITATGQRVTLRCSPRSGDLSVYWYQQSLDQGLQFLIQYYNGEERAKGNILERFSAQQFPDLHSELNLSSLELGDSALYFCASSADVYSGNTIYFGEGSWLTVV.

This sequence joins TRBV27 and TRBJ1-5; the D is unclear. Germline V gene data show CDR1 as MNHEY and CDR2 as SMNVEV (reference sequence). Trimming pared 2 bases from V and 0 bases from J, leaving 14 bases between. The CDR3 length is 17 residues. CDR3 sequence (DNA): TGTGCCAGCAGTTTACTGGTAGACCTTTATAGCAATCAGCCCCAGCATTTT. Translation: CASSLLVDLYSNQPQHF.

This clonotype was recorded many times. The chain recombines TRBV10-2 with TRBJ2-7; a possible D gene is TRBD2 (6 bases). Trimming pared 5 bases from V and 4 bases from J, leaving 15 bases between. Germline V gene data show CDR1 as WSHSY and CDR2 as SAAADI. The CDR3 length is 14 residues. The CDR3 region is CASSTAGGGYEQYF. DNA for the CDR3: TGCGCCAGCAGTACAGCAGGTGGGGGGTACGAGCAGTACTTC.

CDR3 protein: CASTPGGRYNEQFF. The CDR3 DNA reads as TGTGCCAGCACCCCCGGGGGCCGTTACAATGAGCAGTTCTTC. The rearrangement links TRBV11-2 to TRBJ2-1; either TRBD1 or TRBD2 may fit D (6 bases each). V gave up 7 bases and J gave up 4 bases, with 14 bases separating them. This CDR3 region has 14 residues. From germline, CDR1 is SGHAT and CDR2 FQNNGV. The whole variable domain, filled in from reference TRBV11-2 and TRBJ2-1, reads EAGVAQSPRYKIIEKRQSVAFWCNPISGHATLYWYQQILGQGPKLLIQFQNNGVVDDSQLPKDRFSAERLKGVDSTLKIQPAKLEDSAVYLCASTPGGRYNEQFFGPGTRLTVL.

This clonotype was detected ten times or more. V usage is TRBV29-1 and J usage is TRBJ2-1; 11 nucleotides match TRBD1. The junction had 4 bases not matched to a gene; V was cut back by 7 bases and J by 5 bases. This CDR3 comprises 13 residues. Germline CDR1 SQVTM, CDR2 ANQGSEA. The CDR3 loop reads CSGGTGGNNEQFF. Written as DNA, the CDR3 is TGCAGCGGGGGGACAGGGGGAAACAATGAGCAGTTCTTC.

CDR3 region: CASSPLSGTSGRGEQFF. For the CDR3, the DNA is TGTGCCAGCTCACCACTATCCGGGACTAGCGGGAGGGGTGAGCAGTTCTTC. The chain joins TRBV18 to TRBJ2-1; 16 nucleotides line up with TRBD2. The CDR3 runs 17 residues. With V trimmed by 1 base and J by 9 bases, 6 bases remained unmatched. Germline V gene lookup returns CDR1 KGHSH and CDR2 LQKENI.

The chain joins TRBV5-1 to TRBJ2-2; 8 bases align to TRBD2. Germline lookup yields CDR1 SGHRS and CDR2 YFSETQ. After removal of 4 bases from V and 3 bases from J, the junction contained 2 bases not matched to a gene. The CDR3 spans 14 residues. The CDR3 here is CASSPGGYTGELFF. DNA of the CDR3: TGCGCCAGCAGCCCGGGAGGGTACACCGGGGAGCTGTTTTTT.

The gene calls are TRBV3-1 and TRBJ2-7, with 14 bases fitting TRBD2. From germline, CDR1 is LGHDT and CDR2 YNNKEL (reference sequence). V shed 5 bases and J 7 bases; nucleotides not matched to a gene: 4. The CDR3 consists of 14 residues. The CDR3 sequence is CASSGTSGGREQYF. As DNA, the CDR3 is TGTGCCAGCAGCGGGACTAGCGGGGGAAGGGAGCAGTACTTC.

The table lists this clonotype with a count of one. The chain carries TRBV3-1 and TRBJ2-7; TRBD2 might be the D (6 bases). Trimming pared 1 base from V and 4 bases from J, leaving 14 bases between. The CDR3 is 15 residues long. CDR1 is LGHDT and CDR2 is YNNKEL in the germline V gene (reference sequence). CDR3 amino acids: CASSQVFWGLYEQYF. The CDR3 DNA reads as TGTGCCAGCAGCCAAGTTTTCTGGGGACTTTACGAGCAGTACTTC.

The rearrangement joins TRBV20-1 to TRBJ2-7; TRBD1 matches 10 bases. After removal of 6 bases from V and 4 bases from J, the junction contained 15 bases not matched to a gene. This CDR3 region has 16 residues. Germline CDR1 is DFQATT and CDR2 is SNEGSKA (reference sequence). The CDR3 loop is CSATNIGTGEGYEQYF. The CDR3 DNA sequence: TGCAGTGCCACCAACATCGGGACAGGGGAAGGGTACGAGCAGTACTTC.

This clonotype appeared a few times. The rearrangement uses TRBV14 and TRBJ1-4, with D unclear. The ends were cut back, 1 base at V and 11 bases at J, with 14 bases in the middle. Germline CDR1 is SGHDN and CDR2 is FVKESK. This CDR3 comprises 14 residues. The CDR3 region is CASSQARQTEKLFF. The CDR3 bases are TGTGCCAGCAGCCAAGCCCGCCAGACCGAGAAACTGTTTTTT.

This clonotype has a handful of counts. The chain couples TRBV7-8 to TRBJ1-6; 10 nucleotides match TRBD1. Germline trimming cut 5 bases from V and 9 bases from J; bases unmatched to any gene: 4. CDR1 is SGHVS and CDR2 is FQNEAQ in the germline V gene. This CDR3 spans 14 amino acids. CDR3 sequence reads: CASSTWTGGSPLHF. The DNA of the CDR3 is TGTGCCAGCAGCACCTGGACAGGGGGTTCACCCCTCCACTTT.

The rearrangement links TRBV25-1 to TRBJ1-2; perhaps TRBD1 as D (6 bases). The CDR3 has 15 amino acids. The V end was cut by 3 bases, the J end by 6 bases, with 17 bases between. Germline CDR1 reads MGHDK; CDR2 reads SYGVNS. CDR3: CASSDLKGGLDGYTF. The CDR3 DNA is TGTGCCAGCAGTGACCTCAAGGGGGGGTTGGATGGCTACACCTTC.

This clonotype came up a few times. The V gene is TRBV5-1, the J gene TRBJ2-7; the match to TRBD2 covers 8 bases. The CDR3 spans 17 residues. With 0 bases clipped from V and 4 bases from J, the junction kept 12 bases outside the gene matches. Germline V lookup: CDR1 SGHRS, CDR2 YFSETQ. The CDR3 reads CASSLVLSGSWSYEQYF. The CDR3 nucleotides are TGCGCCAGCAGCTTGGTGCTCAGCGGGAGTTGGAGTTACGAGCAGTACTTC.

This clonotype was observed a handful of times. The V gene is TRBV7-3, the J gene TRBJ2-2; a weak D match, TRBD2 (7 bases). Germline V lookup: CDR1 SGHTA, CDR2 FQGTGA. CDR3 length: 15 residues. V lost 3 bases and J 7 bases, leaving 15 bases between the germline ends. The CDR3 reads CASSFGGPGNGELFF. DNA for the CDR3: TGTGCCAGCAGCTTCGGGGGGCCCGGAAACGGGGAGCTGTTTTTT.

The rearrangement joins TRBV2 to TRBJ2-1, with TRBD2 matching 12 bases. The CDR3 totals 15 residues. Unmatched junction bases numbered 1, after V lost 1 base and J lost 6 bases. CDR1 and CDR2 (germline): SNHLY, FYNNEI. The CDR3 nucleotides read TGTGCCAGCAGTGAAGGACTAGCGGGAGTCAATGAGCAGTTCTTC. Residues: CASSEGLAGVNEQFF. Full variable domain (rest looked up from reference TRBV2 and TRBJ2-1): EPEVTQTPSHQVTQMGQEVILRCVPISNHLYFYWYRQILGQKVEFLVSFYNNEISEKSEIFDDQFSVERPDGSNFTLKIRSTKLEDSAMYFCASSEGLAGVNEQFFGPGTRLTVL.

The chain uses TRBV10-3 and TRBJ2-1, with no clear D. Trimming took 3 bases from V and 1 from J, leaving 7 bases between them. Germline loops: CDR1 ENHRY, CDR2 SYGVKD. This CDR3 contains 14 residues. CDR3 coding DNA: TGTGCCATCAGTGAAGGTCTTTCCTACAATGAGCAGTTCTTC. Translating gives CAISEGLSYNEQFF.

This chain joins TRBV7-2 and TRBJ2-5; 8 nucleotides line up with TRBD2. Trimming removed 6 bases from V and 4 bases from J; junction bases left unmatched: 10. The CDR3 spans 15 residues. Germline V gene sequence: CDR1 SGHTA, CDR2 FQGNSA. CDR3 loop: CASRDPRAGVETQYF. The CDR3 nucleotides are TGTGCCAGCAGAGACCCCCGAGCGGGAGTAGAGACCCAGTACTTC.

This clonotype was seen a few times. The V gene is TRBV20-1, the J gene TRBJ1-5; TRBD1 matches at 11 bases. Germline assignment: CDR1 DFQATT and CDR2 SNEGSKA (reference sequence). The CDR3 spans 15 residues. V dropped 6 bases and J dropped 0; count of bases not matched to a gene: 4. CDR3: CSARTGGFSNQPQHF. The CDR3, as DNA: TGCAGTGCGAGGACAGGGGGCTTTAGCAATCAGCCCCAGCATTTT.